The rows below give T cell receptor beta chains drawn from one sample of a study of chemoradiotherapy in HPV16-positive cancers. Repertoires were generated with immunoSEQ multiplex PCR, while TCRdb's copy carries only in-frame clones and drops some. The sample carries approximately 7,500 clones, about 63% recorded once. Sampling was performed from a patient who underwent chemoradiotherapy. These receptors were taken from a human donor with HPV-associated anogenital cancer. Both conserved end residues are part of each CDR3. Fields, in order: V gene, J gene, D gene, clone size, CDR3 protein, CDR3 DNA. A D gene is named only where the DNA matches it firmly. Some rows have no size entry. The others give once, few or many, or a class for an expanded clone.

V gene: TRBV19; J gene: TRBJ2-1; D gene: NA; clone size: once; CDR3 protein: CASTPPSGEQFF; CDR3 DNA: TGTGCCAGTACTCCACCTTCGGGCGAGCAGTTCTTC
V gene: TRBV11-2; J gene: TRBJ2-1; D gene: NA; clone size: once; CDR3 protein: CASSQDAVNEQFF; CDR3 DNA: TGTGCCAGCAGCCAGGACGCAGTCAATGAGCAGTTCTTC
V gene: TRBV10-3; J gene: TRBJ2-2; D gene: NA; clone size: NA; CDR3 protein: CAIRPSGAGELFF; CDR3 DNA: TGTGCCATCAGGCCATCGGGTGCCGGGGAGCTGTTTTTT
V gene: TRBV19; J gene: TRBJ1-2; D gene: NA; clone size: NA; CDR3 protein: CASLHLTGYGYTF; CDR3 DNA: TGTGCCAGTTTACACCTTACGGGATATGGCTACACCTTC
V gene: TRBV11-1; J gene: TRBJ2-7; D gene: NA; clone size: NA; CDR3 protein: CASSLVYDASEQYF; CDR3 DNA: TGTGCCAGCAGCTTAGTATACGACGCTAGCGAGCAGTACTTC
V gene: TRBV9; J gene: TRBJ1-6; D gene: NA; clone size: NA; CDR3 protein: CASSVAEGSSYNSPLHF; CDR3 DNA: TGTGCCAGCAGCGTAGCGGAAGGGAGCTCCTATAATTCACCCCTCCACTTT
V gene: TRBV9; J gene: TRBJ2-3; D gene: TRBD2; clone size: NA; CDR3 protein: CASSVEGSGGQGDTQYF; CDR3 DNA: TGTGCCAGCAGCGTAGAGGGTAGCGGGGGCCAAGGGGATACGCAGTATTTT
V gene: TRBV20-1; J gene: TRBJ2-1; D gene: NA; clone size: NA; CDR3 protein: CSARDPPRQFF; CDR3 DNA: TGCAGTGCTAGAGATCCCCCAAGGCAGTTCTTC
V gene: TRBV19; J gene: TRBJ1-5; D gene: NA; clone size: NA; CDR3 protein: CASSGLSVGDQPQHF; CDR3 DNA: TGTGCCAGTAGTGGGCTGTCGGTGGGGGATCAGCCCCAGCATTTT
V gene: TRBV30; J gene: TRBJ1-4; D gene: NA; clone size: few; CDR3 protein: CAWTSGVNEKLFF; CDR3 DNA: TGTGCCTGGACGTCAGGGGTTAATGAAAAACTGTTTTTT
V gene: TRBV5-1; J gene: TRBJ2-5; D gene: TRBD1; clone size: once; CDR3 protein: CASSLGTEYQETQYF; CDR3 DNA: TGCGCCAGCAGCCTCGGGACAGAGTACCAAGAGACCCAGTACTTC
V gene: TRBV6-5; J gene: TRBJ1-1; D gene: TRBD1; clone size: once; CDR3 protein: CASSSDRTTEAFF; CDR3 DNA: TGTGCCAGCAGCTCGGACAGGACCACTGAAGCTTTCTTT
V gene: TRBV19; J gene: TRBJ2-3; D gene: TRBD1; clone size: NA; CDR3 protein: CASRLGQGEADTQYF; CDR3 DNA: TGTGCCAGCCGTCTTGGACAGGGGGAGGCAGATACGCAGTATTTT
V gene: TRBV11-3; J gene: TRBJ2-5; D gene: TRBD1; clone size: NA; CDR3 protein: CASSSTPGQMFQETQYF; CDR3 DNA: TGTGCCAGCAGTTCAACACCGGGACAGATGTTCCAAGAGACCCAGTACTTC
V gene: TRBV10-3; J gene: TRBJ2-2; D gene: TRBD2; clone size: NA; CDR3 protein: CAISGVASGASGELFF; CDR3 DNA: TGTGCCATCAGTGGTGTCGCTAGCGGGGCCTCGGGGGAGCTGTTTTTT